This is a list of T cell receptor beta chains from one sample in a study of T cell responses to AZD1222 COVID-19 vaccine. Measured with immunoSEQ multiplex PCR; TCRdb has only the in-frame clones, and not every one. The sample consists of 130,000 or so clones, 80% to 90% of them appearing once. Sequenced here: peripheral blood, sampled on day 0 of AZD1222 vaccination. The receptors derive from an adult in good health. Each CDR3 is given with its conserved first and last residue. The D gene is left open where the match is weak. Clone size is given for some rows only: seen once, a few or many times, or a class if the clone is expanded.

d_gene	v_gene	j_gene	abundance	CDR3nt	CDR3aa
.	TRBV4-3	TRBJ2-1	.	TGCGCCAGCAGCCAAGGCCCCTCGAGGACCTCCTACAATGAGCAGTTCTTC	CASSQGPSRTSYNEQFF
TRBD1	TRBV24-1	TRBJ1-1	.	TGTGCCACCAGTGAGGCAGGGGGAATAGAAGCTTTCTTT	CATSEAGGIEAFF
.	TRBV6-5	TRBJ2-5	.	TGTGCCAGCAGTTACGGGGAGACCCAGTACTTC	CASSYGETQYF
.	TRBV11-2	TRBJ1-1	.	TGTGCCAGCAGCCGTGGGGGATTAAACACTGAAGCTTTCTTT	CASSRGGLNTEAFF
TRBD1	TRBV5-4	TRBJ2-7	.	TGTGCCAGCAGCCGACGGACAGGGGTATCCGACGAGCAGTACTTC	CASSRRTGVSDEQYF
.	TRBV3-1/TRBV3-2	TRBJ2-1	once	TGTGCCAACCGGAAGGACCAGTTCTTC	CANRKDQFF
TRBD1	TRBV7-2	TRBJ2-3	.	TGTGCCAGCAGCCGGGACAGGGCAGCAGATACGCAGTATTTT	CASSRDRAADTQYF
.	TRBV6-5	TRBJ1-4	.	TGTGCCAGCAGTTGGGGTTGGGGTAATGAAAAACTGTTTTTT	CASSWGWGNEKLFF
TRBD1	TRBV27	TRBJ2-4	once	TGTGCCAGCAGTTCGGACAGGGGGGGCATTCAGTACTTC	CASSSDRGGIQYF
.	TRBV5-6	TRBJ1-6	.	TGTGCCAGCAGCTTGTCCACAGGGAAGAGCTCCTATAATTCACCCCTCCACTTT	CASSLSTGKSSYNSPLHF
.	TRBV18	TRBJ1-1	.	TGTGCCAGCTCACCGCCAGGGGTGACTGAAGCTTTCTTT	CASSPPGVTEAFF
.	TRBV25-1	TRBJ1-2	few	TGTGCCAGCAGTGCACTGGGAGACTATGGCTACACCTTC	CASSALGDYGYTF
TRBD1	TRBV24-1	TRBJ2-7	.	TGTGCCACCAGTCGGGGGACAGGGCATACCTACGAGCAGTACTTC	CATSRGTGHTYEQYF
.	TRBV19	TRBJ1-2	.	TGTGCCAGTAGTATTGCCCCGGGGGGCGGCTACACCTTC	CASSIAPGGGYTF
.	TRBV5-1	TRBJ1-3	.	TGCGCCAGCAGCTTGGATCAGGACGTCATGGCAAACACCATATATTTT	CASSLDQDVMANTIYF
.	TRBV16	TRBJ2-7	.	TGTGCCAGCAGCAGCGGAGGTTTCGAGCAGTACTTC	CASSSGGFEQYF
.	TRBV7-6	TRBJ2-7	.	TGTGCCAGCAGCCCCCGCGCCCTTCCTGGACAGACCTACGAGCAGTACTTC	CASSPRALPGQTYEQYF
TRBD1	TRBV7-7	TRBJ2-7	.	TGTGCCAGCAGCCCAGGGACAGGGCACGAGCAGTACTTC	CASSPGTGHEQYF
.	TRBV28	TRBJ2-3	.	TGTGCCAGCAGTTTGAGGCAGCGCACAGATACGCAGTATTTT	CASSLRQRTDTQYF
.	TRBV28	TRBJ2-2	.	TGTGCCAGCAGACATGAGAGCCCGGGACTTAGGCCCGGGGAGCTGTTTTTT	CASRHESPGLRPGELFF
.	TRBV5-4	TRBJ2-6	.	TGTGCCAGCAGCTTTACTGGGGCCAACGTCCTGACTTTC	CASSFTGANVLTF
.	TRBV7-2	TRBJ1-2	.	TGTGCCAGCAGCTTAGATGGGCGGGGCTATGGCTACACCTTC	CASSLDGRGYGYTF
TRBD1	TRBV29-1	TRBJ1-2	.	TGCAGCGTTGGGGGACAGGGGGCTCACGGCTACACCTTC	CSVGGQGAHGYTF
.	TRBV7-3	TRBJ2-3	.	TGTGCCAGCAGCGGGAGGAGGCAGTATTTT	CASSGRRQYF
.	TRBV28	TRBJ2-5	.	TGTGCCAGCAGCCTCCCTCTCGGGTGGGGGAAAGAGACCCAGTACTTC	CASSLPLGWGKETQYF
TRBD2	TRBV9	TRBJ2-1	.	TGTGCCAGCAGCGTAGTCCCTAGCGGGGGGCGAAGCTCCTACAATGAGCAGTTCTTC	CASSVVPSGGRSSYNEQFF
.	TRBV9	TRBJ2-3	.	TGTGCCAGCAGCGCAAACGACTGGGACGATACGCAGTATTTT	CASSANDWDDTQYF
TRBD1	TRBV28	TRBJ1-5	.	TGTGCCACAAGAGCAACAGGGGTTAGCAATCAGCCCCAGCATTTT	CATRATGVSNQPQHF